Included here is one T cell receptor beta chain sequence, with context. Its cognate antigen is unknown. PBMCs numbering at least 6.5 million were isolated per sample. These data originate in a study of blood T cells in healthy people across ages. Study findings and constraints: PBMCs that were unsorted prevented a conclusive naive versus antigen-experienced comparison. Correlation between TCR beta diversity and naive T cell percentage was strong. More naive CD4+ cells and higher diversity were found in long-lived than in aged donors.

Next came a second PCR, run for roughly 7 to 12 cycles, which used a sample-barcoded 5' primer along with a J-beta primer mix. TCRdb passed the 5' RACE reads through MiXCR, listing each CDR3 protein once. The sample holds approximately 1.5 million distinct CDR3 sequences, 30% to 40% seen once. CDR1 and CDR2 (germline): SGHRS, YFSETQ. V was trimmed by 4 bases and J by 7 bases, leaving 24 bases between them. CDR3 length equals 17 residues. Sequencing was carried out using blood. The receptor comes from a woman aged 25-40 years in good health. The chain has TRBV5-1 and TRBJ2-1; D may match TRBD1 or TRBD2 (6 bases each). CDR3 amino acids: CASSIRASGGEGNEQFF. The CDR3 DNA follows: TGCGCCAGCAGCATAAGAGCCTCCGGGGGCGAGGGGAATGAGCAGTTCTTC.